These 14 T cell receptor beta chains were all obtained from the same sample, sequenced in a study of blood T cells in healthy people across ages. For the second PCR, which ran for about 6 to 12 cycles, a sample-barcoded 5' primer and a J-beta primer mix were used. TCRdb re-analysed the 5' RACE reads in MiXCR, keeping a single row per CDR3 protein. The repertoire holds 780,000 or so distinct CDR3 sequences, 50% to 65% seen once, with about 42% in the top ten. The sample was blood. The receptors come from an older man in good health.

This chain links TRBV7-3 with TRBJ1-1; a possible D gene is TRBD1 (5 bases). CDR1 and CDR2 from the germline V gene are SGHTA and FQGTGA. Trimming took off 0 bases at V and 6 bases at J, with 8 bases between the two ends. There are 13 residues in the CDR3. The CDR3 nucleotides are TGTGCCAGCAGCTTAACGGCAGGGTCTGAAGCTTTCTTT. Translation: CASSLTAGSEAFF.

V gene TRBV20-1 combines with J gene TRBJ2-7, with 13 bases matching TRBD2. With 5 bases clipped from V and 0 bases from J, the junction kept 10 bases outside the gene matches. This CDR3 has 17 residues. Germline CDR1 and CDR2: DFQATT and SNEGSKA (reference sequence). The CDR3 sequence: CSAYRTSGRSGSYEQYF. The CDR3 coding sequence is TGCAGTGCTTACCGGACTAGCGGGAGAAGCGGCTCCTACGAGCAGTACTTC.

Many counts were recorded for this clonotype. The rearrangement uses TRBV7-2 and TRBJ2-7; 14 positions match TRBD2. V dropped 5 bases and J dropped 8; count of bases not matched to a gene: 8. This CDR3 is built from 15 residues. From germline, CDR1 is SGHTA and CDR2 FQGNSA. The CDR3 protein is CASSQGLAGVTKQYF. The CDR3 DNA reads TGTGCCAGCAGCCAGGGACTAGCGGGAGTCACAAAGCAGTACTTC.

The CDR3 DNA sequence: TGTGCCAGCAGCTTAGGGCATAAAGGGGCCGGTGGCTACACCTTC. This encodes CASSLGHKGAGGYTF. The V call is TRBV7-2, the J call TRBJ1-2; a possible D gene is TRBD1 (5 bases). The V gene lost 1 base and the J gene lost 7 bases, with 16 bases spanning the gap. The CDR3 is made up of 15 amino acids. Germline CDR1 is SGHTA and CDR2 is FQGNSA.

This rearrangement joins TRBV2 to TRBJ2-7; tentatively, D is TRBD1 or TRBD2 (6 bases each). V lost 4 bases, J lost 3 bases, and 16 bases lay in between. The CDR3 runs to 15 residues. The germline gives CDR1 SNHLY, CDR2 FYNNEI. As DNA, the CDR3 is TGTGCCAGCAGTGCGGGGCAGGGGAGGTTCTACGAGCAGTACTTC. Residues: CASSAGQGRFYEQYF. Full variable domain (outside the CDR3, taken from reference TRBV2 and TRBJ2-7): EPEVTQTPSHQVTQMGQEVILRCVPISNHLYFYWYRQILGQKVEFLVSFYNNEISEKSEIFDDQFSVERPDGSNFTLKIRSTKLEDSAMYFCASSAGQGRFYEQYFGPGTRLTVT.

The genes are TRBV7-4 and TRBJ1-5, with TRBD1 identical over 12 bases. The CDR3 runs to 16 residues. V lost 5 bases, J lost 5 bases, and 7 bases stayed unmatched. In germline, CDR1 is SGHVT, CDR2 SQSDAQ. The CDR3 sequence: CASSRGDRGPDQPQHF. The CDR3 DNA is TGTGCCAGCAGCCGCGGGGACAGGGGGCCGGATCAGCCCCAGCATTTT.

This sequence joins TRBV27 and TRBJ2-5, with 10 bases lining up with TRBD1. After removal of 5 bases from V and 11 bases from J, the junction contained 14 bases not matched to a gene. The CDR3 extends over 15 amino acids. CDR1 is MNHEY, CDR2 SMNVEV, per germline (reference sequence). The CDR3 loop is CASSPGTGEVGEQYF. The CDR3 region has the DNA TGTGCCAGCAGTCCTGGGACAGGGGAAGTGGGTGAGCAGTACTTC.

The chain employs TRBV5-6 and TRBJ1-4; D gene unclear. The CDR3 runs 13 residues. The V gene lost 2 bases and the J gene lost 8 bases, with 10 bases spanning the gap. Germline V CDR1 and CDR2: SGHDT, YYEEEE. This CDR3 is CASSFPVGEKLFF. DNA for the CDR3: TGTGCCAGCAGCTTCCCGGTGGGGGAAAAACTGTTTTTT.

The rearrangement uses TRBV3-1 and TRBJ2-7, with 10 bases aligning to TRBD2. V trimming: 1 base; J trimming: 8 bases; junction bases outside the gene matches: 8. This CDR3 has 15 amino acids. Germline V gene lookup returns CDR1 LGHDT and CDR2 YNNKEL (reference sequence). The CDR3 loop is CASSQGTSGKPQQYF. Here the CDR3 DNA reads TGTGCCAGCAGCCAAGGAACTAGCGGGAAGCCTCAGCAGTACTTC.

This chain joins TRBV6-2 or TRBV6-3 and TRBJ2-1; D is perhaps TRBD1 (5 bases). V was pared by 8 bases and J by 6 bases, with 14 bases between. Germline CDR1 MNHEY, CDR2 SVGEGT. This CDR3 is 13 amino acids long. This chain's CDR3 is CASCLDSINEQFF. In DNA form, the CDR3 reads TGTGCCAGCTGTTTAGACAGTATCAATGAGCAGTTCTTC.

V usage is TRBV20-1 and J usage is TRBJ2-5; D may be TRBD1 or TRBD2 (5 bases each). The CDR3 runs 13 residues. The V and J ends lost 6 bases and 1 base respectively, with 12 bases between them. CDR1 DFQATT and CDR2 SNEGSKA come from the germline V gene (reference sequence). For the CDR3, the DNA is TGCAGTGCGGGGCCGGGGCCCCAAGAGACCCAGTACTTC. Protein sequence: CSAGPGPQETQYF.

This clonotype was found a few times. The V and J genes are TRBV9 and TRBJ2-5; 8 nucleotides align to TRBD2. This CDR3 contains 16 residues. The germline gives CDR1 SGDLS, CDR2 YYNGEE. After removal of 1 base from V and 1 base from J, the junction contained 6 bases not matched to a gene. The DNA of the CDR3 is TGTGCCAGCAGCGTATCTAGCGGGCGCCTCCAAGAGACCCAGTACTTC. Its protein product is CASSVSSGRLQETQYF.

The V gene is TRBV7-2, the J gene TRBJ2-4; D might be TRBD2 (6 bases). The last part of the DNA fits TRBJ2-7 better; the J call may be wrong. Germline CDR1 and CDR2: SGHTA and FQGNSA. There are 16 residues in the CDR3. CDR3 nucleotides: TGTGCCAGCAGCCCCCCAGGTCTTCCCGGGGGTTACGAGCAGTACTTC. Translating gives CASSPPGLPGGYEQYF.

This chain uses TRBV6-2 or TRBV6-3 with TRBJ1-2; 8 nucleotides match TRBD1. The CDR3 loop spans 18 amino acids. The trim removed 5 bases at V and 2 bases at J, leaving 16 bases unmatched. CDR1 and CDR2 from the germline V gene are MNHEY and SVGEGT. CDR3 in DNA: TGTGCCAGCAGTCAAAATCCGGGACAGGCGAGTCCCAACTATGGCTACACCTTC. It encodes CASSQNPGQASPNYGYTF.